The subject of this entry is one T cell receptor beta chain. The specificity of this receptor is unknown. No per-base quality is available; no much larger clone lies one base away. The data were obtained in a study of human thymus T cells (dated by TCRdb to 2019 to 2021). About the investigation overall: The study characterized TCR alpha and beta repertoires from fewer than 10 infant thymus samples and a few related peripheral blood samples. The cohort included 5 or 6 male and two female infants, with donor ages spanning 7 to 244 days.

In Finland, the donors were immunologically healthy infants who were having open corrective cardiac surgery for congenital heart defects. From four of the eight donors, a small aliquot of about 0.45-1 mL peripheral blood was collected during surgery. For the blood samples, genomic DNA was extracted from all available leukocytes instead of from a set number of cells. Erythrocytes were removed from blood with ACK lysis buffer, and the leukocytes were stored as pellets at -70 °C. A QIAsymphony instrument was used to extract genomic DNA from the frozen cell pellets. What the work shows at the level of the full study, not this receptor alone: Usage of V and J gene segments appeared to be biased in both the thymic and the peripheral blood repertoires. On average, thymus samples gave 750,000 to 1,000,000 unique TCRB clonotypes, whereas blood samples gave 75,000 to 95,000.

Using the immunoSEQ multiplex PCR assay, the TCRB and TCRAD loci were amplified from a standardized quantity of quality-controlled genomic DNA. The amplicons covered the V(D)J region and were long enough to include the CDR3 and to identify the V and J genes. Amplicon sequencing was performed on an Illumina platform through the commercial immunoSEQ service. In the source study's methods: Primer bias and sequencing errors were corrected as previously described, and TCRAD and TCRB were defined on the basis of the IMGT database. Repertoires were analysed with immunoSEQ Analyzer 3.0 and VDJTools, covering basic statistics, V/J segment usage, diversity estimates, rarefaction and pairwise overlap. Diversity was estimated using the Chao1, ChaoE, Efron-Thisted, Shannon and inverse Simpson indices, and was also estimated on datasets down-sampled to the size of the smallest sample. For repertoire overlap, CDR3 nucleotide sequence, V gene and J gene had to match strictly, and clustering was done by Jaccard-based multidimensional scaling. TCRdb provides this immuneACCESS table in a form limited to in-frame rearrangements. Some clones are lacking; in checked studies, under half of them reflect an unresolved V gene, and why the rest are absent is not known. For V, J and clone size, that table is used; D and trimming come from the DNA. The table for this sample lists just over 45,000 clones; approximately 95% of them were counted only once. The ten largest clones represent under 0.2% of the sample.

Reading the germline V gene gives CDR1 MNHEY and CDR2 SVGAGI. V trim: 3 bases; J trim: 6 bases; unmatched bases: 5. From the cysteine through the phenylalanine, the CDR3 covers 15 amino acids. The sequence is cut down to CDR3 DNA, 45 bases in frame from base 1. The source is a girl under three years old with a congenital heart defect but otherwise immunologically healthy. The chain is assembled from TRBV6-5 and TRBJ1-1, with 12 bases matching TRBD1. Specimen: blood. The CDR3 is CASSYGDRGRPEAFF. The DNA sequence reads TGTGCCAGCAGTTATGGGGACAGGGGGCGTCCTGAAGCTTTCTTT.